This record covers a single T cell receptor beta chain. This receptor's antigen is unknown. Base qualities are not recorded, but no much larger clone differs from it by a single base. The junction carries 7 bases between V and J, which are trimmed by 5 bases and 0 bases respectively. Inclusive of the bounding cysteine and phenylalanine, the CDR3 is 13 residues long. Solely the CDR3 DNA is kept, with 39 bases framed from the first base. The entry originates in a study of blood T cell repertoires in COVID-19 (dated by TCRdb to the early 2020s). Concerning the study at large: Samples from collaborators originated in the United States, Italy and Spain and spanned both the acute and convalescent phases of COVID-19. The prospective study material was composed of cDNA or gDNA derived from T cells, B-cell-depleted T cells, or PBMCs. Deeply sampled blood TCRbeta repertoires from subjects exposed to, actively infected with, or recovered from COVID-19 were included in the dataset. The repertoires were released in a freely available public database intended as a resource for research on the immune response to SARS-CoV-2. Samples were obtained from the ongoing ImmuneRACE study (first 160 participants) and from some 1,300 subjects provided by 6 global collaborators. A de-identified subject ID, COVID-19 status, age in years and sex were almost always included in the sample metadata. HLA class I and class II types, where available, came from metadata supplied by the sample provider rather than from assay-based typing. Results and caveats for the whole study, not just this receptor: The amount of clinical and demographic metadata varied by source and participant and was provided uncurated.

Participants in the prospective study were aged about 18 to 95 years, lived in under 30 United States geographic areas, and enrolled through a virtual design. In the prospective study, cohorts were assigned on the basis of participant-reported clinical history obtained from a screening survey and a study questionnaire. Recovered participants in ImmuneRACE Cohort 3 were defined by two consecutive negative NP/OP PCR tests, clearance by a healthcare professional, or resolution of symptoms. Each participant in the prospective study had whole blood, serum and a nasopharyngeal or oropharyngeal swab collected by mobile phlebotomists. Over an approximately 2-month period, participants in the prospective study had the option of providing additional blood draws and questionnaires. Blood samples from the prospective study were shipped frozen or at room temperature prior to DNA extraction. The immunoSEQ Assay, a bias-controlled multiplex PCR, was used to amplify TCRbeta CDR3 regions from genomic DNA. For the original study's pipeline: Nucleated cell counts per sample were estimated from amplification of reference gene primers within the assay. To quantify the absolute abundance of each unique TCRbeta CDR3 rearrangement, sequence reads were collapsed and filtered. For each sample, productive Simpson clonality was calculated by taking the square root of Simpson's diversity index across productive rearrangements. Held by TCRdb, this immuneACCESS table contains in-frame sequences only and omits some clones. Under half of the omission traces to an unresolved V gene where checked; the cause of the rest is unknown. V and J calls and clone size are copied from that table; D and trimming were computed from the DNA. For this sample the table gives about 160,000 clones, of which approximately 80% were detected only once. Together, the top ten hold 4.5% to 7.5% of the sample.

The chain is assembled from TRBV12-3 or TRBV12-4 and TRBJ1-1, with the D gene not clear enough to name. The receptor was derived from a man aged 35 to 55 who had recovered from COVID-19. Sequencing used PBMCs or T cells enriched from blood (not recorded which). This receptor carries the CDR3 CASSPQLNTEAFF. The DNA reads TGTGCCAGCAGTCCACAGCTGAACACTGAAGCTTTCTTT.